Sequencing of this T cell receptor beta chain was carried out in a study of shared clonotypes between healthy human individuals. Terminally differentiated effector memory CD45RA+ cells were excluded from the naive CD8 cells, which were CD45RO-negative and positively selected for CCR7. Only in-frame clones appear in the TCRdb table, and some are missing; sequencing was by immunoSEQ multiplex PCR. The profile covers hundreds of thousands of clones, with 95% to 97% appearing a single time and around 0.1% taken by the ten largest. Sequenced input: naive CD8+ T cells sorted from blood. This clonotype originated in a woman in her twenties or thirties in good health.

This CDR3 is CASSPTGGHIQYF. The CDR3 coding sequence is TGCGCCAGCAGCCCGACGGGGGGGCACATTCAGTACTTC. The chain employs TRBV5-1 and TRBJ2-4, with 8 bases that match TRBD2. Germline-derived CDR1 and CDR2 are SGHRS and YFSETQ. The CDR3 spans 13 residues. J was trimmed by 8 bases and V by 4 bases; bases with no gene match: 5.